Below, 27 T cell receptor beta chains from the same sample are listed, as sequenced in a study of T cell changes during pregnancy in multiple sclerosis. The method was immunoSEQ multiplex PCR; TCRdb's version includes in-frame clones alone and lacks a portion of them. Here the sample spans 90,000 to 100,000 clones, roughly nine tenths being singletons. The specimen comprised peripheral blood, sampled after pregnancy. These TCRs come from a female donor in good health, enrolled as a control in a pregnancy study.

The chain uses TRBV28 and TRBJ1-1, with 11 positions matching TRBD1. In germline, CDR1 is MDHEN, CDR2 SYDVKM. V lost 5 bases to trimming and J lost 1 base; unmatched junction nucleotides: 3. CDR3 size: 15 residues. CDR3 sequence (DNA): TGTGCCAGCAGTGGGACAGGGGGGGCGAACACTGAAGCTTTCTTT. Translated, it gives CASSGTGGANTEAFF.

This clone was recorded a few times. This sample includes further DNA sequences coding for the same CDR3. The V gene is TRBV7-9, the J gene TRBJ1-1; D remains unclear. V shed 5 bases and J shed 0 bases, with 4 bases lying between them. Germline lookup yields CDR1 SEHNR and CDR2 FQNEAQ (reference sequence). The CDR3 consists of 12 residues. The DNA for the CDR3 is TGTGCCAGCAGCCCCGTGAACACTGAAGCTTTCTTT. It translates to CASSPVNTEAFF.

V and J are TRBV5-6 and TRBJ1-2; 7 nucleotides agree with TRBD1. V shed 2 bases and J 4 bases; nucleotides not matched to a gene: 8. Germline lookup yields CDR1 SGHDT and CDR2 YYEEEE. This CDR3 region has 15 residues. CDR3 in amino acids: CASSLQGSAGYGYTF. Here the CDR3 DNA reads TGTGCCAGCAGCTTACAGGGGAGCGCTGGCTATGGCTACACCTTC.

V gene TRBV15 combines with J gene TRBJ1-5; 9 nucleotides agree with TRBD1. This CDR3 spans 13 amino acids. The J segment lost 4 bases and the V segment lost 8 bases, leaving 3 bases of the junction unmatched. In germline, CDR1 is LNHNV, CDR2 YYDKDF (reference sequence). The CDR3 bases are TGTGCCACCGGCGGACAGGGGAATCAGCCCCAGCATTTT. It yields the protein CATGGQGNQPQHF. Looking up the rest from reference TRBV15 and TRBJ1-5 gives the full variable domain: DAMVIQNPRYQVTQFGKPVTLSCSQTLNHNVMYWYQQKSSQAPKLLFHYYDKDFNNEADTPDNFQSRRPNTSFCFLDIRSPGLGDTAMYLCATGGQGNQPQHFGDGTRLSIL.

The chain couples TRBV30 to TRBJ2-3, with D possibly being TRBD2 (6 bases). The V end was cut by 5 bases, the J end by 8 bases, with 20 bases between. The CDR3 extends over 14 amino acids. Germline V gene data show CDR1 as GTSNPN and CDR2 as SVGIG (reference sequence). The CDR3 nucleotides read TGTGCCTGGGGCGGGGCCTTTCGTGGCGGTACGCAGTATTTT. Its protein is CAWGGAFRGGTQYF.

The chain couples TRBV5-4 to TRBJ1-2, with TRBD1 matching 8 bases. This CDR3 has 13 amino acids. The V and J ends lost 3 bases and 8 bases, in that order; junction bases with no gene match: 6. In germline, CDR1 is SGHNT, CDR2 YYREEE (reference sequence). The CDR3 loop reads CASSSDRARGYTF. CDR3 DNA: TGTGCCAGCAGCTCGGACAGGGCGCGAGGCTACACCTTC.

V is TRBV9 and J is TRBJ1-2; 8 nucleotides match TRBD1. This CDR3 contains 13 residues. The germline V gene has CDR1 SGDLS and CDR2 YYNGEE. J gave up 8 bases and V 4 bases, and 7 bases lay outside the gene matches. This CDR3 is CASSPTGGGGYTF. The CDR3 DNA reads TGTGCCAGCAGCCCCACAGGGGGTGGGGGCTACACCTTC.

The rearrangement links TRBV6-1 to TRBJ2-1; 11 nucleotides line up with TRBD2. Germline CDR1 MNHNS, CDR2 SASEGT. The CDR3 contains 15 residues. The ends lost 6 bases at V and 4 bases at J; junction bases unmatched: 5. The CDR3, as DNA: TGTGCCAGCAGCGCCGGGACTAGCGGTTACAATGAGCAGTTCTTC. Translated, it gives CASSAGTSGYNEQFF.

This clone has a handful of counts. The chain combines TRBV20-1 with TRBJ1-1; 7 positions agree with TRBD1. The trim removed 3 bases at V and 8 bases at J, leaving 3 bases unmatched. The CDR3 covers 11 residues. Germline CDR1 DFQATT, CDR2 SNEGSKA (reference sequence). The CDR3 here is CSASRQGEAFF. For the CDR3, the DNA is TGCAGTGCTAGCAGACAGGGCGAAGCTTTCTTT.

CDR3 protein: CASRPGPAGELFF. In DNA form, the CDR3 reads TGTGCCAGCAGGCCTGGGCCGGCCGGGGAGCTGTTTTTT. V gene TRBV11-2 combines with J gene TRBJ2-2; D is ambiguous. The germline gives CDR1 SGHAT, CDR2 FQNNGV. Trimming took off 6 bases at V and 6 bases at J, with 11 bases between the two ends. The CDR3 runs 13 residues.

The chain combines TRBV18 with TRBJ2-3; TRBD1 might be the D (6 bases). CDR1 and CDR2 from the germline V gene are KGHSH and LQKENI. The CDR3 sequence is 16 residues long. The ends were cut back, 3 bases at V and 4 bases at J, with 17 bases in the middle. This chain's CDR3 is CASSPPRQGISDTQYF. For the CDR3, the DNA is TGTGCCAGCTCACCCCCTAGGCAGGGGATTTCAGATACGCAGTATTTT.

The rearrangement links TRBV15 to TRBJ2-2; D gene uncertain. This CDR3 has 15 residues. Between the trimmed V and J ends, which lost 1 base and 4 bases, there was a span of 10 bases. Germline loops: CDR1 LNHNV, CDR2 YYDKDF (reference sequence). The CDR3 DNA follows: TGTGCCACCAGCAGAGGACTCAACCCCACCGGGGAGCTGTTTTTT. It encodes CATSRGLNPTGELFF.

The chain links TRBV20-1 to TRBJ2-1, with D unresolved. V lost 7 bases and J 8 bases, leaving 6 bases between the germline ends. From germline, CDR1 is DFQATT and CDR2 SNEGSKA (reference sequence). The CDR3 is 9 residues long. The CDR3 loop is CSVQDEQFF. The CDR3 bases are TGCAGTGTCCAGGATGAGCAGTTCTTC.

The rearrangement joins TRBV4-1 to TRBJ2-1; D unclear. The germline V gene encodes CDR1 MGHRA and CDR2 YSYEKL. V dropped 1 base and J dropped 9 bases, with 13 bases sitting between them. CDR3 length: 14 amino acids. Here the CDR3 reads CASSQGDLLGEQFF. The CDR3 DNA is TGCGCCAGCAGCCAAGGCGACTTACTCGGTGAGCAGTTCTTC.

The chain has TRBV6-5 and TRBJ1-5; the match to TRBD1 covers 7 bases. Germline loops: CDR1 MNHEY, CDR2 SVGAGI. The CDR3 is 14 residues long. J gave up 5 bases and V 6 bases, and 7 bases lay outside the gene matches. The CDR3 region has the DNA TGTGCCAGCAGGCCGACAGGGTTCTATCAGCCCCAGCATTTT. Translating gives CASRPTGFYQPQHF.

This chain joins TRBV5-8 and TRBJ2-1, with 7 bases fitting TRBD2. This CDR3 contains 20 residues. Germline loops: CDR1 SGHTS, CDR2 YDEGEE. V dropped 0 bases and J dropped 1; count of bases not matched to a gene: 16. The CDR3 nucleotides read TGTGCCAGCAGCTTGGGTTTCCGGCGTGGAGCGGGGTTTTCCTACAATGAGCAGTTCTTC. It specifies CASSLGFRRGAGFSYNEQFF.

This clone was counted a single time. The rearrangement links TRBV6-1 to TRBJ1-1, with D possibly being TRBD1 (5 bases). Germline V gene sequence: CDR1 MNHNS, CDR2 SASEGT. Deletions cut 3 bases from V and 5 bases from J, with 13 bases between. The CDR3 runs to 14 residues. CDR3 protein: CASSEQGPWTEAFF. DNA of the CDR3: TGTGCCAGCAGTGAGCAGGGCCCGTGGACTGAAGCTTTCTTT.

The V call is TRBV11-2, the J call TRBJ1-2; 8 bases are shared with TRBD1. The CDR3 contains 13 residues. J lost 7 bases, V lost 5 bases, and 6 bases had no gene match. Germline loops: CDR1 SGHAT, CDR2 FQNNGV. The CDR3 is CASSPGQAAGYTF. The CDR3 DNA reads as TGTGCCAGCAGCCCGGGACAGGCGGCTGGCTACACCTTC.

V and J are TRBV5-4 and TRBJ2-1, with 7 nucleotides matching TRBD2. This CDR3 has 18 amino acids. The trim removed 2 bases at V and 1 base at J, leaving 12 bases unmatched. The germline V gene has CDR1 SGHNT and CDR2 YYREEE (reference sequence). CDR3 region: CASSLIPNERGSYNEQFF. The DNA for the CDR3 is TGTGCCAGCAGCTTAATACCCAATGAGCGGGGATCCTACAATGAGCAGTTCTTC.

This sequence joins TRBV6-4 and TRBJ2-3; D possibly corresponds to TRBD2 (6 bases). Per the germline V gene, CDR1 is MRHNA and CDR2 is SNTAGT. V lost 3 bases and J 4 bases, leaving 11 bases between the germline ends. CDR3 length: 14 amino acids. In nucleotides, the CDR3 is TGTGCCAGCAGTGAAGGTCTAGCGTCAGATACGCAGTATTTT. Amino acids: CASSEGLASDTQYF.

The V call is TRBV5-1, the J call TRBJ2-5, with 9 bases aligning to TRBD2. This CDR3 is built from 17 residues. The germline CDR1 and CDR2 sequences are SGHRS and YFSETQ. Trimming cost V 4 bases and J 4 bases; bases outside gene matches: 14. CDR3 sequence reads: CASSPAWGGGGRETQYF. The CDR3 DNA follows: TGCGCCAGCAGCCCGGCATGGGGCGGGGGGGGCCGAGAGACCCAGTACTTC.

V is TRBV6-5 and J is TRBJ1-1; tentative D call: TRBD1 (5 bases). CDR1 and CDR2 (germline): MNHEY, SVGAGI. CDR3 length equals 13 residues. V lost 3 bases and J lost 4, with 9 bases in between. The CDR3 region has the DNA TGTGCCAGCAGTTATACGGGGGTCACTGAAGCTTTCTTT. Translating gives CASSYTGVTEAFF.

V gene TRBV5-5 combines with J gene TRBJ1-5; 8 bases map to TRBD1. This CDR3 contains 14 residues. V was clipped by 7 bases and J by 2 bases; unmatched bases: 5. Germline CDR1 reads SGHKS; CDR2 reads YYEKEE (reference sequence). CDR3 bases: TGTGCCAGCGCACAGGGGGTGGGCAATCAGCCCCAGCATTTT. Its translation is CASAQGVGNQPQHF.

The V and J genes are TRBV27 and TRBJ2-1; 8 bases map to TRBD2. Germline-derived CDR1 and CDR2 are MNHEY and SMNVEV (reference sequence). This CDR3 has 17 amino acids. Losses at the gene ends were 3 bases for V and 4 bases for J; bases not matched to a gene: 11. The CDR3 bases are TGTGCCAGCAGTTTCCGCAAGCGGGAGAGGAAATACAATGAGCAGTTCTTC. As protein: CASSFRKRERKYNEQFF.

The rearrangement uses TRBV30 and TRBJ1-5, with 7 bases fitting TRBD1. Germline CDR1 and CDR2: GTSNPN and SVGIG (reference sequence). This CDR3 region has 14 residues. V was clipped by 5 bases and J by 0 bases; unmatched bases: 4. DNA of the CDR3: TGTGCCTGGCGGACAGGCAATAGCAATCAGCCCCAGCATTTT. Protein sequence: CAWRTGNSNQPQHF.

V gene TRBV28 combines with J gene TRBJ2-1; TRBD2 agrees at 12 bases. V lost 1 base, J lost 0 bases, and 1 base stayed unmatched. From germline, CDR1 is MDHEN and CDR2 SYDVKM. The CDR3 loop spans 17 amino acids. CDR3 coding DNA: TGTGCCAGCAGTTTATCACTAGCGGGAGGCTCCTACAATGAGCAGTTCTTC. Encoded protein: CASSLSLAGGSYNEQFF.

The chain couples TRBV25-1 to TRBJ2-1; tentatively, D is TRBD2 (7 bases). The CDR3 extends over 17 amino acids. With 7 bases removed from V and 0 bases from J, the gap between germline ends came to 19 bases. Per germline, CDR1 MGHDK and CDR2 SYGVNS. CDR3 DNA: TGTGCCAGCAAGGGGGGGACCTCTGATGTCTCCTACAATGAGCAGTTCTTC. Encoded protein: CASKGGTSDVSYNEQFF.